The T cell receptor (beta chain) described here comes from a study of T cell responses to AZD1222 COVID-19 vaccine. Findings and caveats of the study: Clonal diversity was possibly underestimated, and white British individuals and females predominated among donors. Nearly half of spike-specific TCRs reportedly target variant regions that are unmutated in the B.1.351 and B.1.1.7 variants.

Remarks on this clone: Its antigen remains unidentified.

CDR1 is LNHDA and CDR2 is SQIVND in the germline V gene (reference sequence). Deletions cut 5 bases from V and 5 bases from J, with 13 bases between. The CDR3 consists of 14 residues. Sequencing was performed with immunoSEQ multiplex PCR; in TCRdb, only in-frame clones are kept and a portion is missing. This table holds almost 70,000 clones, roughly 80% found once. Second-dose intervals near 4 or 12 weeks were combined. The clonotype comes from an adult who received the AZD1222 COVID-19 vaccine. This specimen was peripheral blood, taken 28 days after the second AZD1222 dose. The chain uses TRBV19 and TRBJ1-3; D not certain. The CDR3 loop is CASSADVRRNTIYF. CDR3 bases: TGTGCCAGTAGTGCGGACGTTCGGAGAAACACCATATATTTT. Full variable domain (remainder filled in from reference TRBV19 and TRBJ1-3): DGGITQSPKYLFRKEGQNVTLSCEQNLNHDAMYWYRQDPGQGLRLIYYSQIVNDFQKGDIAEGYSVSREKKESFPLTVTSAQKNPTAFYLCASSADVRRNTIYFGEGSWLTVV.